This entry concerns a single T cell receptor (beta chain). Its antigen is currently unknown. TCRdb passed the 5' RACE reads through MiXCR, listing each CDR3 protein once. This sample has about 540,000 distinct CDR3 sequences; approximately 12% occur once, and the top ten carry about 6.5%. This specimen comes from a study of CD8 T cells in ankylosing spondylitis. Broader study findings: Fewer than ten highly homologous variants made up a TCR beta motif that seemed to typify ankylosing spondylitis blood.

With 5 bases removed from V and 11 bases from J, the gap between germline ends came to 19 bases. CDR1 is DFQATT and CDR2 is SNEGSKA in the germline V gene (reference sequence). The CDR3 covers 12 residues. This rearrangement joins TRBV20-1 to TRBJ2-7; a weak D match, TRBD1 (7 bases). The sequence was obtained from a male donor with ankylosing spondylitis. The sequenced material came from blood, either unsorted or a sorted T cell fraction (not recorded which). The CDR3 is CSAAGQYTRKYF. DNA of the CDR3: TGCAGTGCTGCGGGACAGTACACGAGGAAGTACTTC.